This entry lists 28 T cell receptor beta chains sequenced from one sample in a study of T cell responses to AZD1222 COVID-19 vaccine (dated by TCRdb to 2020 to 2023). The library was made by the immunoSEQ multiplex PCR assay. In TCRdb, the immuneACCESS table is reduced to in-frame sequences with V and J assigned. These tables do not hold every clone; where another copy was compared, an unresolved V gene accounts for under half, and the others remain unexplained. The sample yields about 180,000 clones; roughly 94% were counted once. 1.6% of the sample is taken by the ten largest. The time point label, as the study defines it: about 28 days (+/-7) after the second vaccine dose. The material was peripheral blood, obtained 28 days after the second AZD1222 dose. These receptors came from an adult who received the AZD1222 COVID-19 vaccine.

The chain joins TRBV5-1 to TRBJ2-3, with a tentative D call TRBD1 (5 bases). Germline loops: CDR1 SGHRS, CDR2 YFSETQ. Trimming left V 2 bases short and J 0 bases short, with 10 bases between. The CDR3 is 15 residues long. The CDR3 DNA is TGCGCCAGCAGCTTCAGACAGCCTAGCACAGATACGCAGTATTTT. Translating gives CASSFRQPSTDTQYF.

The J gene is TRBJ1-6, the V gene TRBV27; D call uncertain. The CDR3 has 14 amino acids. V was shortened by 3 bases and J by 12 bases, with 15 bases between the two germline ends. Germline assignment: CDR1 MNHEY and CDR2 SMNVEV (reference sequence). This CDR3 is CASSFENAEGPLHF. The CDR3 nucleotides are TGTGCCAGCAGTTTCGAGAACGCCGAGGGACCCCTCCACTTT.

This clone was seen a single time. V gene TRBV4-1 combines with J gene TRBJ2-3; 16 bases are a match to TRBD2. Germline V gives CDR1 MGHRA, CDR2 YSYEKL. After removal of 3 bases from V and 3 bases from J, the junction contained 9 bases not matched to a gene. The CDR3 sequence is 19 residues long. The CDR3 here is CASSQESGTSGGATDTQYF. In DNA, the CDR3 is TGCGCCAGCAGCCAGGAATCCGGGACTAGCGGGGGGGCAACAGATACGCAGTATTTT.

This chain links TRBV19 with TRBJ1-3; TRBD1 agrees at 7 bases. Germline CDR1 is LNHDA and CDR2 is SQIVND (reference sequence). J gave up 0 bases and V 5 bases, and 13 bases lay outside the gene matches. CDR3 length equals 18 residues. The CDR3 is CASSPTGQSQISGNTIYF. Written as DNA, the CDR3 is TGTGCCAGTAGTCCCACGGGACAGAGCCAAATCTCTGGAAACACCATATATTTT. The full variable domain, its missing parts supplied by reference TRBV19 and TRBJ1-3, is DGGITQSPKYLFRKEGQNVTLSCEQNLNHDAMYWYRQDPGQGLRLIYYSQIVNDFQKGDIAEGYSVSREKKESFPLTVTSAQKNPTAFYLCASSPTGQSQISGNTIYFGEGSWLTVV.

The rearrangement links TRBV5-6 to TRBJ1-1; 11 bases are a match to TRBD1. The V and J ends lost 1 base and 1 base, in that order; junction bases with no gene match: 3. CDR3 length: 16 amino acids. CDR1 is SGHDT and CDR2 is YYEEEE in the germline V gene. The CDR3 DNA reads as TGTGCCAGCAGCTTGATCGGACAGGGGGCGAACACTGAAGCTTTCTTT. Its protein product is CASSLIGQGANTEAFF.

Worth noting for this clone: Other DNA sequences within the sample encode an identical CDR3. V usage is TRBV5-1 and J usage is TRBJ1-1; tentatively, D is TRBD1 (5 bases). This CDR3 has 14 amino acids. Germline V gives CDR1 SGHRS, CDR2 YFSETQ. Trimming removed 1 base at V and 3 bases at J, with 10 bases between. This chain's CDR3 is CASSLTGGDTEAFF. In DNA form, the CDR3 reads TGCGCCAGCAGCTTGACTGGGGGAGACACTGAAGCTTTCTTT.

The V gene is TRBV7-9, the J gene TRBJ2-7; no reliable D call. Per the germline V gene, CDR1 is SEHNR and CDR2 is FQNEAQ (reference sequence). The ends were cut back, 1 base at V and 6 bases at J, with 10 bases in the middle. The CDR3 spans 13 residues. CDR3 residues: CASSLEGLGEQYF. The CDR3 bases are TGTGCCAGCAGCTTAGAGGGATTGGGCGAGCAGTACTTC.

V usage is TRBV6-1 and J usage is TRBJ2-7; no clear D. The CDR3 covers 14 residues. Germline assignment: CDR1 MNHNS and CDR2 SASEGT. V was pared by 0 bases and J by 0 bases, with 6 bases between. This chain's CDR3 is CASSEAQRSYEQYF. For the CDR3, the DNA is TGTGCCAGCAGTGAAGCCCAGCGCTCCTACGAGCAGTACTTC.

The chain carries TRBV5-6 and TRBJ2-3, with TRBD2 matching over 8 bases. The germline gives CDR1 SGHDT, CDR2 YYEEEE. J was trimmed by 1 base and V by 1 base; bases with no gene match: 8. The CDR3 totals 17 residues. CDR3 nucleotides: TGTGCCAGCAGCTTGTATGGAAGCGGGGGAGGCACAGATACGCAGTATTTT. This gives the protein CASSLYGSGGGTDTQYF. Filled out from reference TRBV5-6 and TRBJ2-3, the complete variable domain reads DAGVTQSPTHLIKTRGQQVTLRCSPKSGHDTVSWYQQALGQGPQFIFQYYEEEERQRGNFPDRFSGHQFPNYSSELNVNALLLGDSALYLCASSLYGSGGGTDTQYFGPGTRLTVL.

This clone was seen just once. V gene TRBV28 combines with J gene TRBJ1-2; the match to TRBD1 covers 11 bases. This CDR3 is built from 16 residues. Trimming removed 3 bases from V and 4 bases from J; junction bases left unmatched: 7. Germline-derived CDR1 and CDR2 are MDHEN and SYDVKM. CDR3 sequence reads: CASSFPEGTGGYGYTF. CDR3 sequence (DNA): TGTGCCAGCAGTTTTCCCGAGGGGACAGGGGGCTATGGCTACACCTTC.

This chain uses TRBV7-2 with TRBJ1-2, with unresolved D. V was shortened by 5 bases and J by 0 bases, with 13 bases between the two germline ends. In germline, CDR1 is SGHTA, CDR2 FQGNSA. This CDR3 contains 15 residues. CDR3: CASSPYRVTNYGYTF. The CDR3 DNA is TGTGCCAGCAGCCCCTACCGTGTCACTAACTATGGCTACACCTTC.

The V call is TRBV9, the J call TRBJ2-2; no clear D. CDR1 is SGDLS, CDR2 YYNGEE, per germline. Trimming left V 4 bases short and J 5 bases short, with 12 bases between. The CDR3 loop spans 14 amino acids. Here the CDR3 DNA reads TGTGCCAGCAGCCCTAGAGGAACTACCGGGGAGCTGTTTTTT. Protein sequence: CASSPRGTTGELFF.

V gene TRBV24-1 combines with J gene TRBJ1-1; D gene uncertain. CDR1 KGHDR and CDR2 SFDVKD come from the germline V gene. CDR3 size: 12 residues. V lost 4 bases and J 10 bases, leaving 12 bases between the germline ends. The CDR3 protein is CATSDPGFPAFF. CDR3 nucleotides: TGTGCCACCAGTGACCCAGGATTTCCAGCTTTCTTT.

The chain joins TRBV5-8 to TRBJ2-1; D perhaps matches TRBD1 (5 bases). The CDR3 contains 15 residues. The V gene's germline CDR1 is SGHTS and CDR2 YDEGEE. V gave up 2 bases and J gave up 4 bases, with 13 bases separating them. CDR3 bases: TGTGCCAGCAGCTTTTCACAGGTCGGTTACAATGAGCAGTTCTTC. This encodes CASSFSQVGYNEQFF.

This rearrangement joins TRBV19 to TRBJ1-5; D is perhaps TRBD1 (5 bases). Germline V gene sequence: CDR1 LNHDA, CDR2 SQIVND (reference sequence). The CDR3 is 15 residues long. Trimming took off 1 base at V and 0 bases at J, with 7 bases between the two ends. This CDR3 reads CASSIGQYSNQPQHF. Here the CDR3 DNA reads TGTGCCAGTAGTATAGGACAGTATAGCAATCAGCCCCAGCATTTT.

V usage is TRBV13 and J usage is TRBJ1-6; D uncertain. The V end lost 3 bases, the J end lost 7 bases, and 10 bases lay between the germline ends. Germline values: CDR1 PRHDT, CDR2 FYEKMQ (reference sequence). This CDR3 has 14 amino acids. For the CDR3, the DNA is TGTGCCAGCAGCTTCGGACGGCACAATTCACCCCTCCACTTT. Translated: CASSFGRHNSPLHF.

The V and J genes are TRBV18 and TRBJ2-7, with D unclear. The CDR3 consists of 12 residues. V lost 5 bases and J lost 5, with 10 bases in between. CDR1 and CDR2 (germline): KGHSH, LQKENI. CDR3 sequence (DNA): TGTGCCAGCTCAACCGAGGTCCACGAGCAGTACTTC. This gives the protein CASSTEVHEQYF.

The chain joins TRBV19 to TRBJ1-1; 9 nucleotides match TRBD1. The V gene's germline CDR1 is LNHDA and CDR2 SQIVND (reference sequence). V dropped 7 bases and J dropped 6; count of bases not matched to a gene: 12. The CDR3 extends over 15 amino acids. CDR3 amino acids: CASTIRGQGIAEAFF. The CDR3, as DNA: TGTGCCAGTACCATCCGTGGACAGGGGATCGCTGAAGCTTTCTTT.

For this clone: Germline is not matched at one junction end, which may reflect a read error. V and J are TRBV20-1 and TRBJ2-7, with 9 bases fitting TRBD1. The CDR3 runs 11 residues. Per the germline V gene, CDR1 is DFQATT and CDR2 is SNEGSKA (reference sequence). In DNA form, the CDR3 reads TGCAGTGCCAAACAGGGGGCGCTTGGGGGCTTC. Its protein product is CSAKQGALGGF.

The chain employs TRBV4-3 and TRBJ1-1; D ambiguous. V shed 0 bases and J shed 1 base, with 3 bases lying between them. Per the germline V gene, CDR1 is LGHNA and CDR2 is YSLEER. There are 13 residues in the CDR3. The CDR3 loop is CASSQEENTEAFF. CDR3 sequence (DNA): TGCGCCAGCAGCCAAGAAGAGAACACTGAAGCTTTCTTT.

This chain connects TRBV28 to TRBJ1-5; unclear D gene. The V and J ends lost 8 bases and 3 bases respectively, with 14 bases between them. Germline assignment: CDR1 MDHEN and CDR2 SYDVKM. The CDR3 has 14 residues. CDR3 residues: CASCRSGFNQPQHF. CDR3 in DNA: TGTGCCAGCTGTAGGTCCGGATTCAATCAGCCCCAGCATTTT.

The chain is built from TRBV9 and TRBJ1-2; the match to TRBD1 covers 7 bases. This CDR3 comprises 14 residues. Germline-derived CDR1 and CDR2 are SGDLS and YYNGEE. J lost 4 bases, V lost 3 bases, and 6 bases had no gene match. CDR3 DNA sequence: TGTGCCAGCAGCGAGGGGGACAGACTCTATGGCTACACCTTC. Protein product: CASSEGDRLYGYTF.

J is TRBJ1-1 and V is TRBV9; TRBD1 might be the D (5 bases). Between the trimmed V and J ends, which lost 4 bases and 4 bases, there was a span of 11 bases. From germline, CDR1 is SGDLS and CDR2 YYNGEE. This CDR3 comprises 13 residues. The CDR3 DNA is TGTGCCAGCAGCTTTACAGGATCCACTGAAGCTTTCTTT. Amino acids: CASSFTGSTEAFF.

The chain recombines TRBV6-5 with TRBJ1-4; the D is unclear. With 2 bases removed from V and 7 bases from J, the gap between germline ends came to 11 bases. The CDR3 covers 14 residues. The germline V gene encodes CDR1 MNHEY and CDR2 SVGAGI. CDR3 in amino acids: CASSYEGGGEKLFF. The CDR3, as DNA: TGTGCCAGCAGTTACGAGGGAGGCGGTGAAAAACTGTTTTTT.

The chain recombines TRBV18 with TRBJ2-1; tentative D call: TRBD1 (5 bases). The CDR3 is made up of 13 amino acids. Germline assignment: CDR1 KGHSH and CDR2 LQKENI. The V end was cut by 3 bases, the J end by 8 bases, with 11 bases between. CDR3 DNA sequence: TGTGCCAGCTCACCTTCAGGGCGCGATGAGCAGTTCTTC. Protein sequence: CASSPSGRDEQFF.

The chain combines TRBV19 with TRBJ1-1; D gene uncertain. The germline gives CDR1 LNHDA, CDR2 SQIVND (reference sequence). The CDR3 runs to 16 residues. With 4 bases removed from V and 1 base from J, the gap between germline ends came to 16 bases. For the CDR3, the DNA is TGTGCCAGTAGTAATCGCGCACTTCCCGCGAACACTGAAGCTTTCTTT. This sequence encodes CASSNRALPANTEAFF.

CDR3 DNA: TGTGCCAGCAGCCTGGGACGGGCGCACGGGGAGCTGTTTTTT. Its translation: CASSLGRAHGELFF. The chain recombines TRBV28 with TRBJ2-2; D possibly uses TRBD1 or TRBD2 (5 bases each). Trimming removed 6 bases at V and 7 bases at J, with 15 bases between. This CDR3 comprises 14 residues. Germline V gene lookup returns CDR1 MDHEN and CDR2 SYDVKM.

The chain recombines TRBV7-3 with TRBJ1-4; D is unresolved. V lost 5 bases, J lost 8 bases, and 9 bases lay in between. Germline-derived CDR1 and CDR2 are SGHTA and FQGTGA. There are 12 residues in the CDR3. Here the CDR3 DNA reads TGTGCCAGCAGCAGGACGGTCGAAAAACTGTTTTTT. Translated, it gives CASSRTVEKLFF. The variable domain in full, completed from reference TRBV7-3 and TRBJ1-4, reads GAGVSQTPSNKVTEKGKYVELRCDPISGHTALYWYRQSLGQGPEFLIYFQGTGAADDSGLPNDRFFAVRPEGSVSTLKIQRTERGDSAVYLCASSRTVEKLFFGSGTQLSVL.